The 10 T cell receptor beta chains below were found in one sample sequenced in a study of blood T cells in healthy people across ages. Then a second PCR, running about 7 to 11 cycles, was carried out with a sample-barcoded 5' primer and a J-beta primer mix. TCRdb reprocessed the 5' RACE reads via MiXCR and lists one record per CDR3 protein. The data contain approximately 810,000 distinct CDR3 sequences, around 28% of them singletons. The specimen was blood. All receptors derive from a woman aged 80 or over in good health.

This clonotype appeared many times. The chain carries TRBV5-1 and TRBJ2-3; D possibly corresponds to TRBD2 (7 bases). Germline V CDR1 and CDR2: SGHRS, YFSETQ. The CDR3 totals 15 residues. V was cut by 1 base and J by 6 bases, with 15 bases left in between. Written as DNA, the CDR3 is TGCGCCAGCAGCTTGAGAGTGGGGGGGCGCGATACGCAGTATTTT. As protein: CASSLRVGGRDTQYF.

This chain joins TRBV5-1 and TRBJ2-2, with 7 bases aligning to TRBD2. Losses at the gene ends were 3 bases for V and 3 bases for J; bases not matched to a gene: 8. CDR3 length equals 16 residues. The germline gives CDR1 SGHRS, CDR2 YFSETQ. The CDR3 is CASSYSGVSYTGELFF. CDR3 DNA: TGCGCCAGCAGCTACAGCGGGGTGTCCTACACCGGGGAGCTGTTTTTT.

This clonotype came up a few times. This chain uses TRBV20-1 with TRBJ2-3, with D unclear. Germline CDR1 reads DFQATT; CDR2 reads SNEGSKA (reference sequence). The CDR3 runs to 15 residues. Deletions cut 0 bases from V and 6 bases from J, with 16 bases between. The CDR3, as DNA: TGCAGTGCTAGAGATAGAAGGACCGTCTTGGATACGCAGTATTTT. This codes for CSARDRRTVLDTQYF.

There are many counts of this clonotype. The chain is built from TRBV20-1 and TRBJ2-3; the D is unclear. V was clipped by 3 bases and J by 0 bases, with 10 bases between them. The CDR3 runs 14 residues. Germline V gene lookup returns CDR1 DFQATT and CDR2 SNEGSKA (reference sequence). CDR3 protein: CSARYAGSTDTQYF. CDR3 nucleotides: TGCAGTGCTAGGTATGCAGGAAGCACAGATACGCAGTATTTT.

The chain joins TRBV14 to TRBJ1-2; D gene unclear. CDR3 size: 16 residues. Germline loops: CDR1 SGHDN, CDR2 FVKESK. V shed 0 bases and J shed 4 bases, with 15 bases lying between them. The CDR3 here is CASSQDMRATAYGYTF. The CDR3 DNA reads TGTGCCAGCAGCCAAGATATGCGGGCGACGGCCTATGGCTACACCTTC.

The chain is built from TRBV7-2 and TRBJ2-1; 7 bases are shared with TRBD1. The J call may be incorrect, as the DNA end agrees better with TRBJ2-7. Germline V gene lookup returns CDR1 SGHTA and CDR2 FQGNSA. This CDR3 is 15 amino acids long. DNA of the CDR3: TGTGCCAGCAGCCTACAGGGGCGCTCCTACAATGAGCAGTACTTC. It yields the protein CASSLQGRSYNEQYF.

There are many counts of this clonotype. This chain uses TRBV3-1 with TRBJ2-5, with D maybe TRBD1 (5 bases). CDR1 is LGHDT and CDR2 is YNNKEL in the germline V gene (reference sequence). CDR3 size: 17 residues. V gave up 4 bases and J gave up 2 bases, with 20 bases separating them. The CDR3 loop reads CASSLRTSRDPQETQYF. CDR3 nucleotides: TGTGCCAGCAGCCTTCGGACAAGTCGTGATCCTCAAGAGACCCAGTACTTC.

There are many counts of this clonotype. The chain joins TRBV7-9 to TRBJ2-5, with 7 positions matching TRBD2. Germline V lookup: CDR1 SEHNR, CDR2 FQNEAQ (reference sequence). V lost 5 bases and J lost 4; bases outside the gene matches: 7. The CDR3 contains 14 residues. As DNA, the CDR3 is TGTGCCAGCAGCCGCGGGGGATCGGGAGAGACCCAGTACTTC. Translation: CASSRGGSGETQYF.

In its sample, this clonotype was seen once. The chain combines TRBV29-1 with TRBJ2-3; the D is unclear. The V end lost 7 bases, the J end lost 6 bases, and 14 bases lay between the germline ends. CDR3 length: 12 amino acids. Germline V lookup: CDR1 SQVTM, CDR2 ANQGSEA. In nucleotides, the CDR3 is TGCAGCGGATCTAGTTCGTCGGATACGCAGTATTTT. It translates to CSGSSSSDTQYF.

The chain recombines TRBV7-2 with TRBJ2-4, with D possibly TRBD1 on 5 matching bases. The ends were cut back, 4 bases at V and 8 bases at J, with 18 bases in the middle. In germline, CDR1 is SGHTA, CDR2 FQGNSA. There are 15 residues in the CDR3. Written as DNA, the CDR3 is TGTGCCAGCAGCTCGACCAGGGCCCGCCGGGACATTCAGTACTTC. Its protein is CASSSTRARRDIQYF.